This paragraph reports one TCR beta chain. These data originate in a study of blood T cell repertoires in COVID-19. V dropped 6 bases and J dropped 0 bases, with 8 bases sitting between them. The CDR3 runs to 14 residues. Looked up from germline, CDR1 is SGHNT and CDR2 is YENEEA. In the authors' workflow: How many nucleated cells were present was estimated from reference gene primer amplification. Profiled with immunoSEQ multiplex PCR; TCRdb holds only in-frame clones, not every one. Clone size and the V and J calls come from that table; the DNA yielded D and trimming. Of about 130,000 clones listed, more than 75% are singletons.

V gene TRBV11-3 combines with J gene TRBJ2-2; D is unclear. Sequenced input: peripheral blood. The source of this sequence is a woman in her 70s with COVID-19, enrolled during active disease. CDR3 protein: CASRGHTNTGELFF. Here the CDR3 DNA reads TGTGCCAGCAGGGGCCACACGAACACCGGGGAGCTGTTTTTT.